These 5 T cell receptor beta chains were sequenced from one sample in a study of blood T cell repertoires in COVID-19. Sequencing was performed with immunoSEQ multiplex PCR; in TCRdb, only in-frame clones are kept and a portion is missing. The sample contains about 52,000 clones, about 90% of which appear only once. Sequencing was carried out using peripheral blood. Receptors were obtained from a human donor in a cohort sampled during active COVID-19.

This clone came up once. V is TRBV28 and J is TRBJ1-2; D possibly corresponds to TRBD1 (6 bases). This CDR3 has 15 residues. Germline V gene lookup returns CDR1 MDHEN and CDR2 SYDVKM. The ends were cut back, 6 bases at V and 0 bases at J, with 14 bases in the middle. The CDR3 reads CASRATGRPNYGYTF. CDR3 coding DNA: TGTGCCAGCAGGGCGACAGGACGGCCTAACTATGGCTACACCTTC.

This clone was observed a single time. Here the CDR3 DNA reads TGTGCCAGCAGCCCACAACAACCATTCAATCAGCCCCAGCATTTT. It is translated as CASSPQQPFNQPQHF. V and J are TRBV28 and TRBJ1-5; D gene unclear. V lost 6 bases and J 3 bases, leaving 15 bases between the germline ends. Per the germline V gene, CDR1 is MDHEN and CDR2 is SYDVKM. This CDR3 region has 15 residues.

This clone has just a few counts. V and J are TRBV25-1 and TRBJ2-7; 7 bases match TRBD2. This CDR3 spans 13 amino acids. From germline, CDR1 is MGHDK and CDR2 SYGVNS. The V and J ends lost 6 bases and 5 bases, in that order; junction bases with no gene match: 7. For the CDR3, the DNA is TGTGCCAGCAGAGAGGGAGGGGTCCACGAGCAGTACTTC. It translates to CASREGGVHEQYF.

The chain joins TRBV2 to TRBJ2-1; maybe TRBD2 (7 bases). V gave up 4 bases and J gave up 3 bases, with 10 bases separating them. CDR1 and CDR2 from the germline V gene are SNHLY and FYNNEI. CDR3 size: 14 residues. In nucleotides, the CDR3 is TGTGCCAGCAGTGGGGAGGGGGGCTACAATGAGCAGTTCTTC. It is translated as CASSGEGGYNEQFF. Variable domain in full (rest from reference TRBV2 and TRBJ2-1): EPEVTQTPSHQVTQMGQEVILRCVPISNHLYFYWYRQILGQKVEFLVSFYNNEISEKSEIFDDQFSVERPDGSNFTLKIRSTKLEDSAMYFCASSGEGGYNEQFFGPGTRLTVL.

This chain joins TRBV29-1 and TRBJ2-1; 9 bases align to TRBD2. CDR3 length: 16 amino acids. V shed 6 bases and J 0 bases; nucleotides not matched to a gene: 9. The germline CDR1 and CDR2 sequences are SQVTM and ANQGSEA. CDR3: CSVGGGRGSSYNEQFF. The DNA for the CDR3 is TGCAGCGTGGGAGGCGGGAGGGGGAGCTCCTACAATGAGCAGTTCTTC.